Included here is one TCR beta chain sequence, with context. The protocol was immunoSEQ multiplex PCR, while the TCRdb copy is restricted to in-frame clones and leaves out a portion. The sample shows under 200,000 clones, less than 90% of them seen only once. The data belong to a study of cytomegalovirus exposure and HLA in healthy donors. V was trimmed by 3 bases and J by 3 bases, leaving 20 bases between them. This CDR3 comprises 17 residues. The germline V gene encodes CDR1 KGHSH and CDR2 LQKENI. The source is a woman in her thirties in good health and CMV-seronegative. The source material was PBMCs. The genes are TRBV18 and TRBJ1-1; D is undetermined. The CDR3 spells CASSPIANRLRDTEAFF. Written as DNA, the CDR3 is TGTGCCAGCTCACCTATTGCAAACCGCCTGAGGGACACTGAAGCTTTCTTT.